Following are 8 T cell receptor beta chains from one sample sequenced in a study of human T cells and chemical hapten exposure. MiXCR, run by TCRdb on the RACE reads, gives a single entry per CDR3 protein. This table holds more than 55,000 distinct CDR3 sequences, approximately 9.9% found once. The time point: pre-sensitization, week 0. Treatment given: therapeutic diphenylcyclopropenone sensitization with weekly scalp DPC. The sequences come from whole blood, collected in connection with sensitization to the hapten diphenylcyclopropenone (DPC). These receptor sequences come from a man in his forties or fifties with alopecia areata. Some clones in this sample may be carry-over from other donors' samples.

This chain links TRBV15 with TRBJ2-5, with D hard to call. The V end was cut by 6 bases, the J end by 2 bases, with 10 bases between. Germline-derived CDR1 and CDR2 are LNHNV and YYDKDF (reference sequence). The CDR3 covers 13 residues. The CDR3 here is CATRAGLQETQYF. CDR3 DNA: TGTGCCACCAGAGCTGGGCTACAAGAGACCCAGTACTTC.

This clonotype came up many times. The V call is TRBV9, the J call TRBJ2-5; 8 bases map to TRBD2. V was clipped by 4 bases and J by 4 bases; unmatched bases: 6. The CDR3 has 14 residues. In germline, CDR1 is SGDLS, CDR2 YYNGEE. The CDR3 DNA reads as TGTGCCAGCAGCACGGGACTAGGGGGAGAGACCCAGTACTTC. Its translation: CASSTGLGGETQYF.

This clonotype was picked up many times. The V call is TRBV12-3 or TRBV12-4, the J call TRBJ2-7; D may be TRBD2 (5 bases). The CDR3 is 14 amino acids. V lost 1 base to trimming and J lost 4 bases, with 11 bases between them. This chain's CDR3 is CASSLVAGSYEQYF. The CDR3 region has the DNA TGTGCCAGCAGTTTAGTGGCGGGTTCATACGAGCAGTACTTC.

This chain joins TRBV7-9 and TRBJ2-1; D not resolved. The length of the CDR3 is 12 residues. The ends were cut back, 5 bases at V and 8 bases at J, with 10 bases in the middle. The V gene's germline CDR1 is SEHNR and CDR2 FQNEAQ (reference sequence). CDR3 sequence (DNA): TGTGCCAGCAGCCTTTTAATGGATGAGCAGTTCTTC. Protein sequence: CASSLLMDEQFF. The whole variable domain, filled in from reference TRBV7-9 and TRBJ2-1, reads DTGVSQNPRHKITKRGQNVTFRCDPISEHNRLYWYRQTLGQGPEFLTYFQNEAQLEKSRLLSDRFSAERPKGSFSTLEIQRTEQGDSAMYLCASSLLMDEQFFGPGTRLTVL.

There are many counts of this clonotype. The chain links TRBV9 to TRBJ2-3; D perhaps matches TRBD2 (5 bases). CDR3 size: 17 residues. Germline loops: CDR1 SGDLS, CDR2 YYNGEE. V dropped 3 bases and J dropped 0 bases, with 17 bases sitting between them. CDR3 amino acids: CASSALASGTSTDTQYF. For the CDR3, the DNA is TGTGCCAGCAGCGCCCTGGCAAGCGGCACTAGCACAGATACGCAGTATTTT.

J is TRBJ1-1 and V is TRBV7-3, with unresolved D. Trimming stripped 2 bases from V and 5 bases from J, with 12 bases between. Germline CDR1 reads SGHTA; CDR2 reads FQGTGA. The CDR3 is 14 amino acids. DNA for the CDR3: TGTGCCAGCAGCTTAGGCTCGGGATGGACTGAAGCTTTCTTT. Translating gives CASSLGSGWTEAFF. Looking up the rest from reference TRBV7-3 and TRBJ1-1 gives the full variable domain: GAGVSQTPSNKVTEKGKYVELRCDPISGHTALYWYRQSLGQGPEFLIYFQGTGAADDSGLPNDRFFAVRPEGSVSTLKIQRTERGDSAVYLCASSLGSGWTEAFFGQGTRLTVV.

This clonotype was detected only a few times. The CDR3 spells CASSADGSYQPQHF. CDR3 in DNA: TGTGCCAGCAGTGCGGACGGAAGCTATCAGCCCCAGCATTTT. This sequence joins TRBV2 and TRBJ1-5; D not resolved. The CDR3 runs to 14 residues. The V and J ends lost 4 bases and 5 bases respectively, with 12 bases between them. Germline V CDR1 and CDR2: SNHLY, FYNNEI.

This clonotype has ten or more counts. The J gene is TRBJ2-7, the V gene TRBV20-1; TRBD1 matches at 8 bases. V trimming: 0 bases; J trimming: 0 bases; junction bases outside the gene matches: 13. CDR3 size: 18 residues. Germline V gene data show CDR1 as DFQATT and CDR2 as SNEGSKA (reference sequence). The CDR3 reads CSARDHLGAGGFSYEQYF. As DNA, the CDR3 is TGCAGTGCTAGAGACCACCTCGGGGCAGGGGGCTTCTCCTACGAGCAGTACTTC.